A selection of T cell receptor beta chains follows, all from one sample in a study of blood T cell repertoires in COVID-19. This table comes from immunoSEQ multiplex PCR, and its TCRdb copy is limited to in-frame clones, with some not included. The profile shows a few hundred thousand clones, approximately 90% of them singletons. Sequenced: peripheral blood. These receptors were collected from a man between 45 and 60 years old with acute or convalescent COVID-19. The CDR3 runs from the conserved cysteine through the conserved F or W. A D gene is named only where the DNA matches it firmly. Clone size is stated in some rows and not others, as once, few, many or a class when expanded.

d_call: -; j_call: TRBJ1-2; clone_size: -; v_call: TRBV10-3; cdr3_aa: CAISERPGQGGYTF; cdr3_nt: TGTGCCATCAGTGAGCGTCCAGGCCAGGGTGGCTACACCTTC
d_call: TRBD2; j_call: TRBJ2-3; clone_size: -; v_call: TRBV11-2; cdr3_aa: CASSFTPPAGGGLSDTQYF; cdr3_nt: TGTGCCAGCAGCTTCACCCCTCCTGCCGGCGGGGGGCTTTCTGATACGCAGTATTTT
d_call: -; j_call: TRBJ1-1; clone_size: -; v_call: TRBV6-5; cdr3_aa: CASRDSINTEAFF; cdr3_nt: TGTGCCAGCAGGGACAGTATAAACACTGAAGCTTTCTTT
d_call: -; j_call: TRBJ1-2; clone_size: -; v_call: TRBV7-2; cdr3_aa: CASSLQEDYGYTF; cdr3_nt: TGTGCCAGCAGCTTACAGGAAGACTATGGCTACACCTTC
d_call: TRBD1; j_call: TRBJ1-1; clone_size: once; v_call: TRBV5-4; cdr3_aa: CASSPYRTGGFTEAFF; cdr3_nt: TGTGCCAGCAGCCCTTACCGGACAGGGGGCTTCACTGAAGCTTTCTTT
d_call: -; j_call: TRBJ1-5; clone_size: -; v_call: TRBV6-5; cdr3_aa: CASRRTPGNQPQHF; cdr3_nt: TGTGCCAGCAGGAGGACACCAGGGAATCAGCCCCAGCATTTT
d_call: TRBD1; j_call: TRBJ1-2; clone_size: -; v_call: TRBV7-9; cdr3_aa: CASSPDRALYGYTF; cdr3_nt: TGTGCCAGCAGCCCGGACAGGGCCCTCTATGGCTACACCTTC
d_call: -; j_call: TRBJ2-2; clone_size: -; v_call: TRBV7-9; cdr3_aa: CASSIHRETGELFF; cdr3_nt: TGTGCCAGCAGCATCCACCGGGAGACCGGGGAGCTGTTTTTT
d_call: TRBD1; j_call: TRBJ1-2; clone_size: -; v_call: TRBV28; cdr3_aa: CASSPKTGGWGYGYTF; cdr3_nt: TGTGCCAGCAGCCCGAAGACAGGGGGCTGGGGCTATGGCTACACCTTC
d_call: -; j_call: TRBJ2-6; clone_size: -; v_call: TRBV18; cdr3_aa: CASSLIRDSGANVLTF; cdr3_nt: TGTGCCAGCTCACTGATACGAGACTCTGGGGCCAACGTCCTGACTTTC
d_call: TRBD1; j_call: TRBJ2-1; clone_size: -; v_call: TRBV28; cdr3_aa: CASSPTHRGRNEQFF; cdr3_nt: TGTGCCAGCAGTCCCACCCACAGGGGGCGGAATGAGCAGTTCTTC
d_call: TRBD1; j_call: TRBJ1-2; clone_size: -; v_call: TRBV2; cdr3_aa: CASSEDRGARSYTF; cdr3_nt: TGTGCCAGCAGTGAAGACAGGGGGGCGCGTAGCTACACCTTC
d_call: -; j_call: TRBJ2-2; clone_size: -; v_call: TRBV12-3/TRBV12-4; cdr3_aa: CASRGGRTGELFF; cdr3_nt: TGTGCCAGCAGGGGGGGACGAACCGGGGAGCTGTTTTTT
d_call: TRBD1; j_call: TRBJ2-7; clone_size: -; v_call: TRBV7-9; cdr3_aa: CASSFDRASYEQYF; cdr3_nt: TGTGCCAGCAGCTTCGACAGGGCCTCCTACGAGCAGTACTTC
d_call: TRBD1; j_call: TRBJ1-5; clone_size: -; v_call: TRBV5-8; cdr3_aa: CASSPGQGAYSNQPQHF; cdr3_nt: TGTGCCAGCAGCCCTGGACAGGGAGCCTATAGCAATCAGCCCCAGCATTTT
d_call: -; j_call: TRBJ1-5; clone_size: -; v_call: TRBV10-3; cdr3_aa: CAISDGSYSNQPQHF; cdr3_nt: TGTGCCATCAGTGACGGGTCTTATAGCAATCAGCCCCAGCATTTT
d_call: TRBD1; j_call: TRBJ2-2; clone_size: -; v_call: TRBV5-1; cdr3_aa: CASSTGTGSNTGELFF; cdr3_nt: TGCGCCAGCAGCACCGGGACAGGCTCGAACACCGGGGAGCTGTTTTTT
d_call: -; j_call: TRBJ1-5; clone_size: -; v_call: TRBV24-1; cdr3_aa: CATRTLESQPQHF; cdr3_nt: TGTGCCACCAGGACACTTGAATCCCAGCCCCAGCATTTT
d_call: TRBD1; j_call: TRBJ2-5; clone_size: -; v_call: TRBV11-2; cdr3_aa: CASSFRSNRQGWRETQYF; cdr3_nt: TGTGCCAGCAGCTTTAGGTCGAATCGACAGGGGTGGCGGGAGACCCAGTACTTC
d_call: TRBD1; j_call: TRBJ1-2; clone_size: -; v_call: TRBV2; cdr3_aa: CASNIRQGASNYGYTF; cdr3_nt: TGTGCCAGCAATATCCGACAGGGGGCTAGTAACTATGGCTACACCTTC
d_call: -; j_call: TRBJ1-2; clone_size: once; v_call: TRBV5-5; cdr3_aa: CASSSQLLEGGYTF; cdr3_nt: TGTGCCAGCAGCTCCCAATTGCTGGAGGGTGGCTACACCTTC
d_call: TRBD1; j_call: TRBJ1-5; clone_size: once; v_call: TRBV27; cdr3_aa: CASSLWGQGDQPQHF; cdr3_nt: TGTGCCAGCAGTTTATGGGGACAGGGGGACCAGCCCCAGCATTTT